This record looks at one T cell receptor beta chain sequence and its context. The sample originates from a study of blood T cell repertoires in COVID-19. Study context: Collection of acute and convalescent COVID-19 samples took place in the United States, Italy and Spain. Sample material is recorded as cDNA or gDNA derived from T cells, B-cell-depleted T cells, or PBMCs.

Original processing notes: Nucleated cell counts were estimated from reference gene primer amplification. Assay: immunoSEQ multiplex PCR; the TCRdb copy retains only in-frame clones and omits some. Clonal size and the V and J genes are those of that table, whereas D and trimming came from the DNA. The sample comprises 88,000 or so clones, roughly 85% of which are singletons, and 3.8% rests with the top ten. The germline V gene has CDR1 SGDLS and CDR2 YYNGEE. Unmatched junction bases numbered 6, after V lost 4 bases and J lost 2 bases. This CDR3 has 16 amino acids. The source material was peripheral blood. This sequence originates from a man aged 55 to 70 with acute or convalescent COVID-19. V usage is TRBV9 and J usage is TRBJ1-6, with 7 nucleotides matching TRBD1. CDR3 sequence reads: CASSSSGQPYNSPLHF. The CDR3 bases are TGTGCCAGCAGCTCCTCGGGACAGCCCTATAATTCACCCCTCCACTTT.